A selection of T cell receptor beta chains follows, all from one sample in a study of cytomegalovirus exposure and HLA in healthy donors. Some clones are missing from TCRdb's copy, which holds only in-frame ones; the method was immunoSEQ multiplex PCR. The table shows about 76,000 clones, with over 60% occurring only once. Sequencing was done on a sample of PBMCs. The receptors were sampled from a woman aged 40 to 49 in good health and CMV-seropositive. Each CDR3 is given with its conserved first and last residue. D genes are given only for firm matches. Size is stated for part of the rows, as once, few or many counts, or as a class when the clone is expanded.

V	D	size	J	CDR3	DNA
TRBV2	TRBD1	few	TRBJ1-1	CASSIDRGAFF	TGTGCCAGCAGTATAGACAGGGGAGCTTTCTTT
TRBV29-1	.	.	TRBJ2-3	CSVGMGVSTDTQYF	TGCAGCGTTGGTATGGGCGTTAGCACAGATACGCAGTATTTT
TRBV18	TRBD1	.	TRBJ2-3	CASSPPGTGASTDTQYF	TGTGCCAGCTCACCACCGGGGACAGGGGCTAGCACAGATACGCAGTATTTT
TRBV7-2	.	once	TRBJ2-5	CASSLDRSKETQYF	TGTGCCAGCAGCTTAGACAGGAGCAAAGAGACCCAGTACTTC
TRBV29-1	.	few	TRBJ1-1	CSVGKGLNTEAFF	TGCAGCGTTGGAAAGGGGCTGAACACTGAAGCTTTCTTT
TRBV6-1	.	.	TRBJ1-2	CASSEATRQAYYGYTF	TGTGCCAGCAGTGAAGCCACCCGACAGGCATACTATGGCTACACCTTC
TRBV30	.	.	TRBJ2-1	CAWSVRRAAEQFF	TGTGCCTGGAGTGTACGGAGGGCCGCTGAGCAGTTCTTC
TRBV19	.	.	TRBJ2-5	CASSISGIGETQYF	TGTGCCAGTAGTATCTCAGGGATAGGGGAGACCCAGTACTTC
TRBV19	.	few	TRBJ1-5	CASRRQRDNQPQHF	TGTGCCAGTAGGCGCCAACGGGACAATCAGCCCCAGCATTTT
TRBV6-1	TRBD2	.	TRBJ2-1	CASNPSGSYNEQFF	TGTGCCAGCAACCCTAGCGGGAGCTACAATGAGCAGTTCTTC
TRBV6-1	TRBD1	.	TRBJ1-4	CASSTGQGGEKLFF	TGTGCCAGCAGCACCGGACAGGGAGGTGAAAAACTGTTTTTT
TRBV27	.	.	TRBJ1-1	CASSLRAGVDTEAFF	TGTGCCAGCAGTTTAAGGGCGGGGGTGGACACTGAAGCTTTCTTT
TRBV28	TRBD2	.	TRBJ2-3	CASSREGPSGGPDTQYF	TGTGCCAGCAGTCGCGAAGGGCCTAGCGGGGGGCCAGATACGCAGTATTTT
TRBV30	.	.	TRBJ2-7	CAWSPGSYEQYF	TGTGCCTGGAGTCCGGGCTCCTACGAGCAGTACTTC
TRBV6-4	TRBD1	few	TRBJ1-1	CASRGQGGNTEAFF	TGTGCCAGCAGGGGACAGGGGGGAAACACTGAAGCTTTCTTT
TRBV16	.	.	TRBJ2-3	CASSQSVTDTQYF	TGTGCCAGCAGCCAATCCGTGACAGATACGCAGTATTTT
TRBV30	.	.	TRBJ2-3	CAGGPGVTDTQYF	TGTGCCGGCGGCCCGGGGGTCACAGATACGCAGTATTTT
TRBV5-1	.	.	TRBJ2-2	CAMRETYGHTGELFF	TGCGCCATGAGGGAGACATACGGGCACACCGGGGAGCTGTTTTTT
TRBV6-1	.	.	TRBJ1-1	CASSEGKAGTLEAFF	TGTGCCAGCAGTGAAGGGAAAGCAGGGACTCTTGAAGCTTTCTTT
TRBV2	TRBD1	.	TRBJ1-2	CATQGGGGYTF	TGTGCCACCCAGGGGGGAGGAGGCTACACCTTC
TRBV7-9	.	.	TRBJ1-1	CASSSSGEGKNTEAFF	TGTGCCAGCTCCAGTAGCGGGGAAGGGAAGAACACTGAAGCTTTCTTT
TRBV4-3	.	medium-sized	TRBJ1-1	CASSQGEQGTEAFF	TGCGCCAGCAGTCAAGGGGAGCAGGGGACCGAAGCTTTCTTT
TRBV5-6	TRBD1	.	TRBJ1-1	CASSYEATGGSGTEAFF	TGTGCCAGCAGCTACGAAGCAACAGGGGGGTCTGGCACTGAAGCTTTCTTT